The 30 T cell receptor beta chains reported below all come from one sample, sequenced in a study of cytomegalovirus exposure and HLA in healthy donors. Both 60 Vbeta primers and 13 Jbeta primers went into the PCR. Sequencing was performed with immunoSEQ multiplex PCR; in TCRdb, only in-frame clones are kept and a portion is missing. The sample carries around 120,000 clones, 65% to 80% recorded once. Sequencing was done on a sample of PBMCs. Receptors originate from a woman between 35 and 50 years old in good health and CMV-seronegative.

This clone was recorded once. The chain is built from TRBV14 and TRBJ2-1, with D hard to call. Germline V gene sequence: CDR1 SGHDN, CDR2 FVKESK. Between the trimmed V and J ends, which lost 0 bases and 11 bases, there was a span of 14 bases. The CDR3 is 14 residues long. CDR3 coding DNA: TGTGCCAGCAGCCAAGATATTATTACACACAAGCAGTTCTTC. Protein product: CASSQDIITHKQFF.

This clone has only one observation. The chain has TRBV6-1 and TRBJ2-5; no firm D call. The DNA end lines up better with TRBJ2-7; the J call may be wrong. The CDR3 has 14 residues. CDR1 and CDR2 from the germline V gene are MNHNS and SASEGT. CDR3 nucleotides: TGTGCCAGCAGTGAAGCCCGGCAGGTCTACGAGCAGTACTTC. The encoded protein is CASSEARQVYEQYF.

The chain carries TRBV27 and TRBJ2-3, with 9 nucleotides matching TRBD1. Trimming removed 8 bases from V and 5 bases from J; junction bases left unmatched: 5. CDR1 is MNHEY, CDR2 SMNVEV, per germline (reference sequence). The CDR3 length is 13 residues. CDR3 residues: CASAGTGKDTQYF. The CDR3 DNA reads TGTGCCAGCGCCGGGACAGGGAAAGATACGCAGTATTTT.

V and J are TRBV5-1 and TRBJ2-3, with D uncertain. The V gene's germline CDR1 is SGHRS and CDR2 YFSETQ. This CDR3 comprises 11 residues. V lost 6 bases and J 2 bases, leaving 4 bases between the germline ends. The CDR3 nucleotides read TGCGCCAGCACAAACACAGATACGCAGTATTTT. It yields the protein CASTNTDTQYF.

The CDR3 DNA reads TGTGCCAGCAGTCAACAGGGGGTAGGTGGCTACACCTTC. Translated: CASSQQGVGGYTF. The chain has TRBV28 and TRBJ1-2, with 8 bases identical to TRBD1. V trimming: 5 bases; J trimming: 7 bases; junction bases outside the gene matches: 6. The CDR3 has 13 amino acids. The V gene's germline CDR1 is MDHEN and CDR2 SYDVKM.

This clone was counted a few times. In DNA, the CDR3 is TGTGCCAGCAGTGATTCACAGGAGTACAATGAGCAGTTCTTC. The encoded protein is CASSDSQEYNEQFF. The J gene is TRBJ2-1, the V gene TRBV6-1, with a possible D match to TRBD1 (5 bases). Looked up from germline, CDR1 is MNHNS and CDR2 is SASEGT. The CDR3 has 14 amino acids. V lost 3 bases to trimming and J lost 4 bases, with 10 bases between them.

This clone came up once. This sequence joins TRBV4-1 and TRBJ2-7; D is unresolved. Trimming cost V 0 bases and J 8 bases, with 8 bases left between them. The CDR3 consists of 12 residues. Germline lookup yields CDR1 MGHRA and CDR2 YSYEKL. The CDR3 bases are TGCGCCAGCAGCCAAGATGAACAGAAGCAGTACTTC. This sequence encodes CASSQDEQKQYF.

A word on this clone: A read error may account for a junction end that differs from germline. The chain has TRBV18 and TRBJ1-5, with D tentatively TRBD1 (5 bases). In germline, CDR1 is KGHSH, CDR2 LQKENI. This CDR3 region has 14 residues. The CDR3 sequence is CASSPGGSNRPQHF. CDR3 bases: TGTGCCAGCTCACCAGGGGGGAGCAATCGGCCCCAGCATTTT.

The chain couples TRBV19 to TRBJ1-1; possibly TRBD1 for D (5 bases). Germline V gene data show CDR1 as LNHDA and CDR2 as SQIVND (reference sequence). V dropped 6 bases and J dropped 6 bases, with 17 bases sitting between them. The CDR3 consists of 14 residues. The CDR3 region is CASRLMRGFSEAFF. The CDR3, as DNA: TGTGCCAGTAGACTCATGCGGGGGTTCTCTGAAGCTTTCTTT.

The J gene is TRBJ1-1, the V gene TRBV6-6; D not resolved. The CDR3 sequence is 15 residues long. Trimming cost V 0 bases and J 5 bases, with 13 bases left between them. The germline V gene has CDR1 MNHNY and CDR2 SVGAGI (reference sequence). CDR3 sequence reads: CASSYSGVSGTEAFF. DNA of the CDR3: TGTGCCAGCAGTTACTCCGGGGTGTCGGGGACTGAAGCTTTCTTT.

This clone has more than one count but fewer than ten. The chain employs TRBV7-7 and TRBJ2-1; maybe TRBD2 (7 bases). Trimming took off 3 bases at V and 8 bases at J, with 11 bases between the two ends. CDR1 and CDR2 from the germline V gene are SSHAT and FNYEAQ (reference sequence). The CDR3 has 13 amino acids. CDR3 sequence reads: CASSLGAGDEQFF. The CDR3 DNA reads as TGTGCCAGCAGCTTGGGGGCGGGGGATGAGCAGTTCTTC.

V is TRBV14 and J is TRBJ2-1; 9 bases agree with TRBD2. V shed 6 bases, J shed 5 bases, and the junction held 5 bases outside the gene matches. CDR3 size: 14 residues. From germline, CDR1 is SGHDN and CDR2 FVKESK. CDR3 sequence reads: CASSQLAGDNEQFF. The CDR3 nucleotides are TGTGCCAGCAGTCAACTAGCGGGCGACAATGAGCAGTTCTTC.

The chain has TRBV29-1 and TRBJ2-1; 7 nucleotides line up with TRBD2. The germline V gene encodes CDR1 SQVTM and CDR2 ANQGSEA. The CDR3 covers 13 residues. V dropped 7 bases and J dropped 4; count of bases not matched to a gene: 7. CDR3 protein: CSARTSSYNEQFF. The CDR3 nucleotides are TGCAGCGCACGGACTAGTTCGTACAATGAGCAGTTCTTC.

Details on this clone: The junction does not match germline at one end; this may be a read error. This CDR3 reads CASTGGYDEQFF. In nucleotides, the CDR3 is TGTGCCAGTACGGGGGGCTACGATGAGCAGTTCTTC. The V and J genes are TRBV19 and TRBJ2-1; weak D call: TRBD2 (7 bases). Germline values: CDR1 LNHDA, CDR2 SQIVND (reference sequence). This CDR3 has 12 amino acids.

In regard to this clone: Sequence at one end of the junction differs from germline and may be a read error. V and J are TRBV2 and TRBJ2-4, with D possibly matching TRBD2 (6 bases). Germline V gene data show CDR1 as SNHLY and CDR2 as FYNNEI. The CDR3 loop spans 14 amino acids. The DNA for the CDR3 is TGTGCCAGCAGTGAGGGGGAGGACAAAAACAGTCAGTACTTC. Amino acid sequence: CASSEGEDKNSQYF.

The CDR3 DNA sequence: TGTGCCAGCAGCCTAAGCGGGAGCTCCTACAATGAGCAGTTCTTC. Translated: CASSLSGSSYNEQFF. The rearrangement joins TRBV14 to TRBJ2-1, with 8 bases matching TRBD2. The CDR3 extends over 15 amino acids. V shed 4 bases, J shed 0 bases, and the junction held 2 bases outside the gene matches. CDR1 and CDR2 (germline): SGHDN, FVKESK.

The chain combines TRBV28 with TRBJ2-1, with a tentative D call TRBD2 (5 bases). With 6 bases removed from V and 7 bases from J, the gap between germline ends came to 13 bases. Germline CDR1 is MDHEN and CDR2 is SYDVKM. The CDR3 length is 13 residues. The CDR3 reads CASRLGGANEQFF. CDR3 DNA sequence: TGTGCCAGCAGACTAGGCGGCGCTAATGAGCAGTTCTTC.

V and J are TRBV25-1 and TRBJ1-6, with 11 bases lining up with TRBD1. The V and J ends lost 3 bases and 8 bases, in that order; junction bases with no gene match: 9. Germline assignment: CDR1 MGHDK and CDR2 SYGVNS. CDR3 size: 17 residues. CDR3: CASSEMGTGGIDSPLHF. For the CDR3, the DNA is TGTGCCAGCAGTGAGATGGGGACAGGGGGAATCGATTCACCCCTCCACTTT.

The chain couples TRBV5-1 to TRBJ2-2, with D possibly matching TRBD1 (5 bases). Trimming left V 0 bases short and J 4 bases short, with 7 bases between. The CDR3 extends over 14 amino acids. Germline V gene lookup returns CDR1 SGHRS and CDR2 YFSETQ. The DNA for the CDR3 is TGCGCCAGCAGCTTGGGGGGCCTCACCGGGGAGCTGTTTTTT. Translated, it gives CASSLGGLTGELFF.

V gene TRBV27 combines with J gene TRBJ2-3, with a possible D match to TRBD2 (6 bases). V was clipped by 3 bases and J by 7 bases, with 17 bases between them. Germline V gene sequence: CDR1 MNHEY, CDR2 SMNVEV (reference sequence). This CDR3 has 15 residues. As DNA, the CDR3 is TGTGCCAGCAGTTTGAGCGGCGGGGACCCACATACGCAGTATTTT. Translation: CASSLSGGDPHTQYF.

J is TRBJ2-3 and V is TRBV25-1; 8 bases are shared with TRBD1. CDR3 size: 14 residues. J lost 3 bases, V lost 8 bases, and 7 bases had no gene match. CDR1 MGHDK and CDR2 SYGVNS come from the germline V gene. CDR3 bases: TGTGCCAGCTCCCCGGACAGGGCGACAGATACGCAGTATTTT. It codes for CASSPDRATDTQYF.

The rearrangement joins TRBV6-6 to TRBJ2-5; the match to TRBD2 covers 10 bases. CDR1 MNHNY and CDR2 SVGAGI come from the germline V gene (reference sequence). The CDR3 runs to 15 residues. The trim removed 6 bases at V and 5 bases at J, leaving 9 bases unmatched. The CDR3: CASSHPSGSFETQYF. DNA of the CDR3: TGTGCCAGCAGCCACCCTAGCGGGAGTTTTGAGACCCAGTACTTC.

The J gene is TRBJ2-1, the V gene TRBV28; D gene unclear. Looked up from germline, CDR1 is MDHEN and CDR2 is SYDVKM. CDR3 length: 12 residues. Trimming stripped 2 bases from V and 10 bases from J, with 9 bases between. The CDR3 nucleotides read TGTGCCAGCAGTTTAAAGCGCGGAGAGCAGTTCTTC. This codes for CASSLKRGEQFF.

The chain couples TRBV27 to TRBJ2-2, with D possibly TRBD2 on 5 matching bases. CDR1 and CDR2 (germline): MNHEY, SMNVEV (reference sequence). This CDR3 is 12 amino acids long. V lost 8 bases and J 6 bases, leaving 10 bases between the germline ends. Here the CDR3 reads CASRTYPGELFF. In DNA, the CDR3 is TGTGCCAGCCGGACTTACCCCGGGGAGCTGTTTTTT.

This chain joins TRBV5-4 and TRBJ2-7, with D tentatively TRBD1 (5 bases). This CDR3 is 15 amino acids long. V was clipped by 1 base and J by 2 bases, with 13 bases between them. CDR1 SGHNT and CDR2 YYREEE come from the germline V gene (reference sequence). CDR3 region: CASSLPDSSTYEQYF. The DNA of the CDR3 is TGTGCCAGCAGCTTGCCTGACAGCTCCACCTACGAGCAGTACTTC.

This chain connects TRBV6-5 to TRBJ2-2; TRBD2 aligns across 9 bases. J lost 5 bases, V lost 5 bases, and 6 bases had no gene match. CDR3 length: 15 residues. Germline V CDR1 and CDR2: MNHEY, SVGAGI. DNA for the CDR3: TGTGCCAGCAGTATTATAGCGGGAGTTACCGGGGAGCTGTTTTTT. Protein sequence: CASSIIAGVTGELFF.

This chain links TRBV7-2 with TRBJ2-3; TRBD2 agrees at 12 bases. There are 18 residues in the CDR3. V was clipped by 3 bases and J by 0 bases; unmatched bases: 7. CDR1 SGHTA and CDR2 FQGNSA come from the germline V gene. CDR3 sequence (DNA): TGTGCCAGCAGCTTGGGGACTAGCGGGCATCGTAGCACAGATACGCAGTATTTT. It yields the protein CASSLGTSGHRSTDTQYF.

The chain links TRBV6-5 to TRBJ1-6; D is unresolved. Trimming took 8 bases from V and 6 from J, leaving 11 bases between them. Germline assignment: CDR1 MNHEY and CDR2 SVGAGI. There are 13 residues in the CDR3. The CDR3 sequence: CASGGELNSPLHF. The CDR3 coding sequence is TGTGCCAGCGGTGGAGAGCTTAATTCACCCCTCCACTTT.

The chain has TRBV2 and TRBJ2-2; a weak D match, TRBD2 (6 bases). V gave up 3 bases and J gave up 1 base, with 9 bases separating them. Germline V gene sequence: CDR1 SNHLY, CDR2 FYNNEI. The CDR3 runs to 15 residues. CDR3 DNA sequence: TGTGCCAGCAGTGACTGGAGGGGGAACACCGGGGAGCTGTTTTTT. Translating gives CASSDWRGNTGELFF.

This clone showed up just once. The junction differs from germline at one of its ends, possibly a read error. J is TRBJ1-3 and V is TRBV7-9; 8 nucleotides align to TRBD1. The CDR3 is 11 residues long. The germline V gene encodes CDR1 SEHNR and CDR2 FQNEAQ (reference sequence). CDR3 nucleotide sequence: TGTGCCAGCAGCTCCCTGGACAGGGTGGATTTT. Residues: CASSSLDRVDF.